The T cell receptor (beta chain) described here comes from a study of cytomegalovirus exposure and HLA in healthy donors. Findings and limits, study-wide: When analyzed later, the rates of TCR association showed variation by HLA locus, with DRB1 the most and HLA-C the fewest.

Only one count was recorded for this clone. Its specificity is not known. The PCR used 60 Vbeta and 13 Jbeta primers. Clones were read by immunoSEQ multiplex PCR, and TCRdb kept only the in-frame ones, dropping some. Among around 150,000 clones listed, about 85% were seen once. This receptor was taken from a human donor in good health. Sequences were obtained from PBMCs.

The CDR3: CASSLDGGGNQPQHF. Written as DNA, the CDR3 is TGTGCCAGCAGCTTGGACGGAGGAGGCAATCAGCCCCAGCATTTT. This rearrangement joins TRBV5-6 to TRBJ1-5; D is unresolved. This CDR3 is built from 15 residues. The germline V and J ends were trimmed by 0 bases and 2 bases, with 9 bases remaining between them. Germline V gene sequence: CDR1 SGHDT, CDR2 YYEEEE.